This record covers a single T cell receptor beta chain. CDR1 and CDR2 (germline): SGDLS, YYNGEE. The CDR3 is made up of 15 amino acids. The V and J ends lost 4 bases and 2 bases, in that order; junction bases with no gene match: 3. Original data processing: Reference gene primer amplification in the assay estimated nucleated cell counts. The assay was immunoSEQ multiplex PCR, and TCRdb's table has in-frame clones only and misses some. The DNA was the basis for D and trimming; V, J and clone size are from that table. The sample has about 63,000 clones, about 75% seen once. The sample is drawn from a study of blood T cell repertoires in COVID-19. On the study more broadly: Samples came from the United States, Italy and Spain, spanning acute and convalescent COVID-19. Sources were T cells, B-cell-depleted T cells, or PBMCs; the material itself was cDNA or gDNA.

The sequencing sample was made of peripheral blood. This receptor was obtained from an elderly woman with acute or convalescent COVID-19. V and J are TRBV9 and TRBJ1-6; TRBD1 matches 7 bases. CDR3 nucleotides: TGTGCCAGCAGCCCTGGGACAGCCTATAATTCACCCCTCCACTTT. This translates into CASSPGTAYNSPLHF.